This TCR beta chain was obtained from a study of human T cells and chemical hapten exposure. Time point in this sample: patch test 1, 2 weeks after DPC sensitization. Treatment in this sample: therapeutic diphenylcyclopropenone sensitization with weekly scalp DPC. Germline lookup yields CDR1 DFQATT and CDR2 SNEGSKA (reference sequence). The V and J ends lost 3 bases and 0 bases respectively, with 5 bases between them. The CDR3 runs 13 residues. In its sample, this clonotype was seen many times. Via MiXCR, TCRdb re-called the RACE reads, giving one row per CDR3 protein. The sample holds tens of thousands of distinct CDR3 sequences, over 9.5% seen once.

The J gene is TRBJ2-2, the V gene TRBV20-1; D not certain. The specimen was whole blood, collected in connection with sensitization to the hapten diphenylcyclopropenone (DPC). The clonotype originates from a man between 40 and 49 years old with alopecia areata. Some clones in this sample may be carry-over from other donors' samples. Here the CDR3 DNA reads TGCAGTGCTAGCTCTACGAACACCGGGGAGCTGTTTTTT. Protein product: CSASSTNTGELFF.